The 15 T cell receptor beta chains given below trace back to one sample, sequenced in a study of blood T cell repertoires in COVID-19 (dated by TCRdb to between 2020 and 2021). Receptors were amplified or captured by the immunoSEQ multiplex PCR assay. TCRdb took over this immuneACCESS table, retaining in-frame rearrangements with V and J assigned. Such tables are incomplete; in checked studies, under half of the missing clones stem from an unresolved V gene, and the remainder is unexplained. The sample data list around 140,000 clones, and 65% to 85% of these were observed just once. The ten largest make up about 8.1% of the sample. The sequenced material came from peripheral blood. The receptors originated from a young man with COVID-19, enrolled during active disease.

This clone was seen just once. This chain joins TRBV11-3 and TRBJ2-1; TRBD2 matches at 7 bases. V was clipped by 0 bases and J by 0 bases; unmatched bases: 5. The length of the CDR3 is 17 residues. In germline, CDR1 is SGHNT, CDR2 YENEEA. The CDR3 nucleotides read TGTGCCAGCAGCTTAGATCTAAAGCGGGGCTCCTACAATGAGCAGTTCTTC. Its translation is CASSLDLKRGSYNEQFF.

This sequence joins TRBV3-1 (or the pseudogene TRBV3-2) and TRBJ2-7; no reliable D call. This CDR3 is 13 amino acids long. Germline CDR1 LGHDT, CDR2 YNNKEL (reference sequence). Trimming removed 6 bases at V and 2 bases at J, with 11 bases between. This CDR3 is CASRSLRAYEQYF. The CDR3 region has the DNA TGTGCCAGCAGGAGCCTGCGAGCCTACGAGCAGTACTTC.

This sequence joins TRBV10-3 and TRBJ2-7; no clear D. Trimming stripped 6 bases from V and 0 bases from J, with 6 bases between. The germline gives CDR1 ENHRY, CDR2 SYGVKD. The CDR3 extends over 12 amino acids. Here the CDR3 DNA reads TGTGCCATCAGCCCTAACTCCTACGAGCAGTACTTC. The encoded protein is CAISPNSYEQYF.

J is TRBJ2-7 and V is TRBV27; the match to TRBD2 covers 10 bases. V lost 6 bases and J lost 1; bases outside the gene matches: 6. The length of the CDR3 is 15 residues. Germline V gives CDR1 MNHEY, CDR2 SMNVEV (reference sequence). CDR3 coding DNA: TGTGCCAGCAGCCGGACTAGCGGACAGTCCTACGAGCAGTACTTC. It codes for CASSRTSGQSYEQYF.

This clone occurred once. The chain couples TRBV19 to TRBJ1-1; 8 bases match TRBD1. V lost 6 bases, J lost 2 bases, and 5 bases stayed unmatched. The CDR3 is made up of 14 amino acids. Germline V gives CDR1 LNHDA, CDR2 SQIVND (reference sequence). CDR3 nucleotide sequence: TGTGCCAGTAGCTCGACAGGGGCAAACACTGAAGCTTTCTTT. Its protein is CASSSTGANTEAFF.

The V and J genes are TRBV30 and TRBJ2-1; 7 nucleotides agree with TRBD1. The germline V gene has CDR1 GTSNPN and CDR2 SVGIG (reference sequence). This CDR3 is built from 13 residues. The trim removed 4 bases at V and 4 bases at J, leaving 4 bases unmatched. CDR3 residues: CAWKSGGYNEQFF. In nucleotides, the CDR3 is TGTGCCTGGAAGTCAGGGGGATACAATGAGCAGTTCTTC.

This chain uses TRBV5-1 with TRBJ1-3, with a tentative D call TRBD1 (6 bases). Trimming took off 4 bases at V and 0 bases at J, with 8 bases between the two ends. The length of the CDR3 is 14 residues. Germline V lookup: CDR1 SGHRS, CDR2 YFSETQ. CDR3 bases: TGCGCCAGCAGCGGGGGCGTCTCTGGAAACACCATATATTTT. This translates into CASSGGVSGNTIYF. Full variable domain (remainder filled in from reference TRBV5-1 and TRBJ1-3): KAGVTQTPRYLIKTRGQQVTLSCSPISGHRSVSWYQQTPGQGLQFLFEYFSETQRNKGNFPGRFSGRQFSNSRSEMNVSTLELGDSALYLCASSGGVSGNTIYFGEGSWLTVV.

V and J are TRBV6-4 and TRBJ1-1; 7 bases map to TRBD1. J gave up 3 bases and V 6 bases, and 7 bases lay outside the gene matches. CDR3 length: 14 residues. CDR1 is MRHNA, CDR2 SNTAGT, per germline. CDR3 in DNA: TGTGCCAGCAGCCTAATAGGGGGCGACACTGAAGCTTTCTTT. Protein product: CASSLIGGDTEAFF.

The chain employs TRBV4-2 and TRBJ1-1, with D hard to call. Germline CDR1 reads LGHNA; CDR2 reads YNFKEQ. The CDR3 is 16 amino acids. Trimming took off 1 base at V and 8 bases at J, with 20 bases between the two ends. CDR3 coding DNA: TGTGCCAGCAGCCAAGTACCGGCGGCCAGTAGTATCGAAGCTTTCTTT. Its translation is CASSQVPAASSIEAFF.

The V gene is TRBV27, the J gene TRBJ2-1; 8 bases are shared with TRBD2. The CDR3 contains 15 residues. Per the germline V gene, CDR1 is MNHEY and CDR2 is SMNVEV (reference sequence). Germline trimming cut 5 bases from V and 0 bases from J; bases unmatched to any gene: 3. CDR3 in amino acids: CASSRSGSSYNEQFF. The CDR3 bases are TGTGCCAGCAGTAGAAGCGGGAGCTCCTACAATGAGCAGTTCTTC.

The V call is TRBV4-2, the J call TRBJ1-1; perhaps TRBD1 as D (6 bases). The germline V and J ends were trimmed by 0 bases and 0 bases, with 11 bases remaining between them. CDR1 is LGHNA and CDR2 is YNFKEQ in the germline V gene. This CDR3 comprises 16 residues. CDR3: CASSQDPRQVNTEAFF. In DNA, the CDR3 is TGTGCCAGCAGCCAAGATCCTAGACAGGTGAACACTGAAGCTTTCTTT.

The chain employs TRBV5-4 and TRBJ2-2; TRBD2 agrees at 9 bases. Trimming removed 4 bases from V and 5 bases from J; junction bases left unmatched: 12. Germline CDR1 and CDR2: SGHNT and YYREEE (reference sequence). CDR3 length: 17 amino acids. The CDR3: CASSEPSPREGTGELFF. The CDR3 DNA reads TGTGCCAGCAGCGAACCGTCCCCGCGGGAGGGGACCGGGGAGCTGTTTTTT. Supplemented by reference TRBV5-4 and TRBJ2-2, the full variable domain reads ETGVTQSPTHLIKTRGQQVTLRCSSQSGHNTVSWYQQALGQGPQFIFQYYREEENGRGNFPPRFSGLQFPNYSSELNVNALELDDSALYLCASSEPSPREGTGELFFGEGSRLTVL.

This clone has just a few counts. The V call is TRBV2, the J call TRBJ2-7; TRBD2 matches 8 bases. This CDR3 contains 17 residues. V lost 0 bases and J lost 5; bases outside the gene matches: 12. Germline CDR1 and CDR2: SNHLY and FYNNEI. CDR3 DNA sequence: TGTGCCAGCAGTGAAGCGATGACTAGCGCCCTCCTGGACGAGCAGTACTTC. Its protein product is CASSEAMTSALLDEQYF.

The chain joins TRBV6-5 to TRBJ2-2, with 8 bases that match TRBD2. The length of the CDR3 is 14 residues. Germline CDR1 is MNHEY and CDR2 is SVGAGI. V was clipped by 0 bases and J by 6 bases; unmatched bases: 0. The CDR3 loop is CASSYSTSAGELFF. For the CDR3, the DNA is TGTGCCAGCAGTTACTCGACTAGCGCCGGGGAGCTGTTTTTT.

The CDR3 nucleotides read TGTGCCAGCAGTTCGACTAGGAGGAGGAACGAGCAGTACTTC. Protein sequence: CASSSTRRRNEQYF. The rearrangement links TRBV6-5 to TRBJ2-7, with D perhaps TRBD2 (6 bases). The CDR3 is 14 amino acids. Germline V gene sequence: CDR1 MNHEY, CDR2 SVGAGI. V dropped 4 bases and J dropped 5 bases, with 15 bases sitting between them.